What follows is one TCR beta chain and its context. The antigen remains undetermined. The sample belongs to a study of identical twins. The study, taken as a whole, reports: The study found excess low generation probability among twin-shared out-of-frame alpha sequences. The authors drew conclusions from cross-sectional statistical analysis rather than following the same donors. Within beta out-of-frame sequences, the excess sharing observed between twins was weaker.

Template switching supplied a universal primer site; unique molecular identifiers were carried on the cDNA. TCRdb fed the 5' RACE reads into MiXCR, producing one record per CDR3 protein. The data contain 200,000 to 250,000 distinct CDR3 sequences, 11% to 15% of them singletons. The receptor comes from a woman between 18 and 30 years old in good health. The sequenced material came from memory (CD45RO+) T cells sorted from blood.

In DNA form, the CDR3 reads TGTGCCAGCCGGGGGAGGAACGAAGAGACCCAGTACTTC. As protein: CASRGRNEETQYF. The genes are TRBV6-1 and TRBJ2-5; D is possibly TRBD2 (6 bases). There are 13 residues in the CDR3. Germline V gene sequence: CDR1 MNHNS, CDR2 SASEGT. V was cut by 8 bases and J by 3 bases, with 13 bases left in between.